This TCR beta chain emerged from a study of cytomegalovirus exposure and HLA in healthy donors. Study observations and caveats: Altogether, 150 to 200 TCR beta chains were recorded as cytomegalovirus-associated. In a later analysis, several top co-occurrence clusters appeared linked to parvovirus B19, influenza, CMV and Epstein-Barr virus.

This clone was counted only a few times. Antigen specificity is unknown. Vbeta (60) and Jbeta (13) primers were used in the PCR. Here immunoSEQ multiplex PCR was the method, and the copy in TCRdb shows in-frame clones only, minus some. The sample consists of over 120,000 clones, roughly 9.8% of them appearing once. The sample taken for sequencing was PBMCs. The receptor's source is a man aged 50 to 59 in good health and CMV-seronegative.

The CDR3 region is CASSPQGALAVSGELFF. CDR3 DNA: TGTGCCAGCAGCCCGCAGGGGGCGCTAGCGGTTTCCGGGGAGCTGTTTTTT. This chain connects TRBV7-2 to TRBJ2-2; tentative D call: TRBD1 (8 bases). Per germline, CDR1 SGHTA and CDR2 FQGNSA. The CDR3 runs to 17 residues. V lost 5 bases to trimming and J lost 6 bases, with 22 bases between them.